Below are 8 T cell receptor beta chains sequenced from a single sample in a study of blood T cell repertoires in COVID-19. The assay was immunoSEQ multiplex PCR, and TCRdb's table has in-frame clones only and misses some. The sample gives under 65,000 clones, roughly 80% of which show up once; under 25% is in the top ten. The specimen was peripheral blood. The receptors originated from a woman in her fifties or sixties with acute or convalescent COVID-19.

The rearrangement uses TRBV6-6 and TRBJ1-1; unclear D gene. The germline V gene encodes CDR1 MNHNY and CDR2 SVGAGI (reference sequence). V lost 2 bases and J 5 bases, leaving 15 bases between the germline ends. This CDR3 is 15 amino acids long. The CDR3 DNA reads as TGTGCCAGCAGTTACGCGGATAGCAGAGGGACTGAAGCTTTCTTT. Its translation is CASSYADSRGTEAFF.

The chain employs TRBV29-1 and TRBJ2-5; no clear D. The V and J ends lost 5 bases and 5 bases respectively, with 6 bases between them. The germline V gene encodes CDR1 SQVTM and CDR2 ANQGSEA. CDR3 length: 10 amino acids. The CDR3 DNA follows: TGCAGCGTTACTCGGGAGACCCAGTACTTC. Its translation: CSVTRETQYF.

The V gene is TRBV3-1 (or the pseudogene TRBV3-2), the J gene TRBJ2-3; 11 bases align to TRBD2. Germline lookup yields CDR1 LGHDT and CDR2 YNNKEL (reference sequence). The CDR3 sequence is 17 residues long. Trimming removed 4 bases from V and 0 bases from J; junction bases left unmatched: 6. CDR3 residues: CASSPRTSGHSTDTQYF. The DNA for the CDR3 is TGTGCCAGCAGCCCACGGACTAGCGGGCATAGCACAGATACGCAGTATTTT.

Note on this clone: One end of the junction varies from germline; a read error may be responsible. V gene TRBV27 combines with J gene TRBJ2-2; 9 bases line up with TRBD1. CDR1 and CDR2 (germline): MNHEY, SMNVEV (reference sequence). The CDR3 has 15 residues. CDR3 amino acids: CASSSGTGNPGELFF. CDR3 coding DNA: TGTGCCAGCAGTTCCGGGACAGGGAACCCCGGGGAGCTGTTTTTT.

This clone was observed once. V is TRBV2 and J is TRBJ1-4, with D unclear. Trimming cost V 2 bases and J 8 bases, with 12 bases left between them. Germline CDR1 reads SNHLY; CDR2 reads FYNNEI. The CDR3 loop spans 14 amino acids. The CDR3 DNA reads TGTGCCAGCAGTGAACCTGGGCAACGGGAAAAACTGTTTTTT. It codes for CASSEPGQREKLFF.

This chain links TRBV9 with TRBJ1-1, with TRBD1 matching over 10 bases. Trimming removed 3 bases from V and 0 bases from J; junction bases left unmatched: 11. Germline-derived CDR1 and CDR2 are SGDLS and YYNGEE. The CDR3 is made up of 18 amino acids. CDR3 in DNA: TGTGCCAGCAGCGGGGACAGGGGCAGCTTATACATGAACACTGAAGCTTTCTTT. Encoded protein: CASSGDRGSLYMNTEAFF.

The chain uses TRBV5-1 and TRBJ1-1, with D maybe TRBD1 (5 bases). The CDR3 contains 12 residues. Germline CDR1 and CDR2: SGHRS and YFSETQ. Trimming took 4 bases from V and 9 from J, leaving 13 bases between them. Written as DNA, the CDR3 is TGCGCCAGCAGCGTGGGCCAGGGCCAAGCTTTCTTT. Translation gives CASSVGQGQAFF.

CDR3 DNA sequence: TGTGCCTGGAGTCCCCTAGCTCCGGAGACCCAGTACTTC. Translated: CAWSPLAPETQYF. The V and J genes are TRBV30 and TRBJ2-5, with D maybe TRBD2 (5 bases). CDR1 and CDR2 from the germline V gene are GTSNPN and SVGIG (reference sequence). CDR3 length: 13 residues. Trimming shortened V by 2 bases and J by 5 bases, and 12 bases separated the two germline ends. The complete variable domain, with remaining parts taken from reference TRBV30 and TRBJ2-5, reads SQTIHQWPATLVQPVGSPLSLECTVEGTSNPNLYWYRQAAGRGLQLLFYSVGIGQISSEVPQNLSASRPQDRQFILSSKKLLLSDSGFYLCAWSPLAPETQYFGPGTRLLVL.